The T cell receptor beta chain described here comes from a study of cytomegalovirus exposure and HLA in healthy donors. Study findings and constraints: Being indistinguishable, some V segments were excluded, TRBV6-2 and TRBV6-3 among them.

Trimming at V came to 3 bases and at J to 1 base, leaving 5 bases not matched to a gene. CDR1 is LNHDA and CDR2 is SQIVND in the germline V gene (reference sequence). This CDR3 has 15 residues. A word on this clone: Antigen specificity is unknown.

PCR used 60 Vbeta primers and 13 Jbeta primers. The assay was immunoSEQ multiplex PCR, and TCRdb's table has in-frame clones only and misses some. Among some 150,000 clones, roughly 73% were seen once, and the ten largest hold around 1.5%. The V gene is TRBV19, the J gene TRBJ1-1; 7 nucleotides match TRBD1. The material sequenced was PBMCs. The TCR comes from a female donor in good health and CMV-seronegative. The CDR3 DNA reads as TGTGCCAGTAGTATCCCCGGGACAGCGAACACTGAAGCTTTCTTT. It encodes CASSIPGTANTEAFF.